One and the same sample provided the 25 T cell receptor beta chains below, sequenced in a study of blood T cell repertoires in COVID-19. Generated by immunoSEQ multiplex PCR, the TCRdb table keeps only in-frame clones and is missing some. The sample lists about 49,000 clones, 65% to 85% occurring once. The sample taken for sequencing was peripheral blood. The receptors come from an older man with active or convalescent COVID-19.

The chain joins TRBV6-5 to TRBJ2-3; no firm D call. Trimming pared 5 bases from V and 1 base from J, leaving 13 bases between. CDR1 is MNHEY, CDR2 SVGAGI, per germline. The CDR3 length is 15 residues. The DNA of the CDR3 is TGTGCCAGCAGTAACAGTGTCGGCGGCACAGATACGCAGTATTTT. Its translation: CASSNSVGGTDTQYF.

This chain connects TRBV11-3 to TRBJ1-4; 8 positions agree with TRBD1. V was clipped by 1 base and J by 10 bases; unmatched bases: 14. Germline V CDR1 and CDR2: SGHNT, YENEEA. The CDR3 extends over 17 amino acids. As DNA, the CDR3 is TGTGCCAGCAGCTTAGGGGAGCAGGGGGCGCTGGAGGCAAAACTGTTTTTT. The encoded protein is CASSLGEQGALEAKLFF.

The J gene is TRBJ2-1, the V gene TRBV6-2 or TRBV6-3, with D possibly being TRBD2 (5 bases). This CDR3 is built from 15 residues. The V gene's germline CDR1 is MNHEY and CDR2 SVGEGT. Trimming shortened V by 1 base and J by 5 bases, and 12 bases separated the two germline ends. CDR3 bases: TGTGCCAGCAGTTACTACACGGACGGGAACAATGAGCAGTTCTTC. Residues: CASSYYTDGNNEQFF.

The chain joins TRBV6-1 to TRBJ1-2; D is possibly TRBD1 (6 bases). The length of the CDR3 is 15 residues. The V gene's germline CDR1 is MNHNS and CDR2 SASEGT. Trimming shortened V by 2 bases and J by 1 base, and 11 bases separated the two germline ends. CDR3 in DNA: TGTGCCAGCAGTGAATTAGGGGGGGATAACTATGGCTACACCTTC. Translated: CASSELGGDNYGYTF.

V gene TRBV2 combines with J gene TRBJ2-1, with a weak D call TRBD1 (6 bases). The CDR3 runs to 14 residues. Germline values: CDR1 SNHLY, CDR2 FYNNEI. The V end lost 7 bases, the J end lost 1 base, and 11 bases lay between the germline ends. Here the CDR3 reads CASNTGLSYNEQFF. As DNA, the CDR3 is TGTGCCAGCAATACAGGGCTGTCCTACAATGAGCAGTTCTTC.

This sequence joins TRBV6-6 and TRBJ2-2, with D possibly being TRBD2 (7 bases). Germline V gives CDR1 MNHNY, CDR2 SVGAGI (reference sequence). CDR3 length: 14 amino acids. Trimming left V 4 bases short and J 10 bases short, with 16 bases between. CDR3 amino acids: CASSSRAGASELFF. DNA of the CDR3: TGTGCCAGCAGTTCCAGGGCGGGGGCCTCGGAGCTGTTTTTT.

V is TRBV28 and J is TRBJ1-2, with 7 positions matching TRBD1. V dropped 6 bases and J dropped 7; count of bases not matched to a gene: 11. This CDR3 has 14 amino acids. Germline lookup yields CDR1 MDHEN and CDR2 SYDVKM. This CDR3 reads CASRSSGQRSGYTF. The CDR3 coding sequence is TGTGCCAGCAGGTCTTCGGGACAGCGTTCTGGCTACACCTTC.

The rearrangement links TRBV7-2 to TRBJ1-3; D gene uncertain. The V gene lost 5 bases and the J gene lost 0 bases, with 14 bases spanning the gap. The germline V gene has CDR1 SGHTA and CDR2 FQGNSA. CDR3 length: 16 residues. The CDR3 region has the DNA TGTGCCAGCAGCAGCGGCGGATGGGGCTCTGGAAACACCATATATTTT. Its translation: CASSSGGWGSGNTIYF.

The rearrangement joins TRBV25-1 to TRBJ2-2, with D tentatively TRBD1 (6 bases). The CDR3 runs to 14 residues. The V gene lost 6 bases and the J gene lost 3 bases, with 11 bases spanning the gap. CDR1 is MGHDK, CDR2 SYGVNS, per germline. The CDR3 nucleotides are TGTGCCAGCAGCCTTACAGGGTACACCGGGGAGCTGTTTTTT. Translating it yields CASSLTGYTGELFF.

The chain uses TRBV7-6 and TRBJ1-5; D might be TRBD1 (6 bases). Germline-derived CDR1 and CDR2 are SGHVS and FNYEAQ. The length of the CDR3 is 14 residues. V was trimmed by 2 bases and J by 4 bases, leaving 9 bases between them. The CDR3 protein is CASSLRQGNQPQHF. The CDR3 DNA sequence: TGTGCCAGCAGCTTAAGGCAGGGGAATCAGCCCCAGCATTTT.

The chain uses TRBV19 and TRBJ2-7, with 14 bases lining up with TRBD2. After removal of 3 bases from V and 2 bases from J, the junction contained 0 bases not matched to a gene. Germline values: CDR1 LNHDA, CDR2 SQIVND (reference sequence). This CDR3 has 15 amino acids. Written as DNA, the CDR3 is TGTGCCAGTAGTATGGGACTAGCGGGAGCCTACGAGCAGTACTTC. It translates to CASSMGLAGAYEQYF.

J is TRBJ1-2 and V is TRBV18; D uncertain. The CDR3 has 15 residues. Trimming shortened V by 1 base and J by 2 bases, and 11 bases separated the two germline ends. The germline gives CDR1 KGHSH, CDR2 LQKENI. The CDR3 sequence: CASSPQGSGNYGYTF. Written as DNA, the CDR3 is TGTGCCAGCTCACCACAGGGATCGGGGAACTATGGCTACACCTTC.

V gene TRBV14 combines with J gene TRBJ2-5, with 13 positions matching TRBD2. This CDR3 has 17 amino acids. V lost 0 bases and J lost 6; bases outside the gene matches: 7. The V gene's germline CDR1 is SGHDN and CDR2 FVKESK. CDR3 loop: CASSQESGLAGTKTQYF. CDR3 nucleotide sequence: TGTGCCAGCAGCCAAGAGTCGGGACTAGCGGGGACGAAGACCCAGTACTTC.

The chain recombines TRBV11-2 with TRBJ2-2; 11 bases map to TRBD2. CDR3 length: 15 residues. The J segment lost 4 bases and the V segment lost 3 bases, leaving 1 base of the junction unmatched. Germline V lookup: CDR1 SGHAT, CDR2 FQNNGV. CDR3 DNA sequence: TGTGCCAGCAGCTTTACTAGCGGGAGCACCGGGGAGCTGTTTTTT. Its protein is CASSFTSGSTGELFF.

The CDR3 nucleotides read TGTGCCAGCAGTTTACGGCAGGCGCCATATAATTCACCCCTCCACTTT. This encodes CASSLRQAPYNSPLHF. The rearrangement links TRBV27 to TRBJ1-6; D remains ambiguous. The CDR3 length is 16 residues. Trimming took 2 bases from V and 4 from J, leaving 12 bases between them. Per the germline V gene, CDR1 is MNHEY and CDR2 is SMNVEV (reference sequence).

In this sample, this clone turned up many times. The rearrangement links TRBV7-9 to TRBJ2-3; no clear D gene. CDR1 is SEHNR and CDR2 is FQNEAQ in the germline V gene (reference sequence). This CDR3 region has 13 residues. V gave up 4 bases and J gave up 11 bases, with 16 bases separating them. CDR3 bases: TGTGCCAGCAGCTCCACTACGAGAGTGAGGCAGTATTTT. Its protein product is CASSSTTRVRQYF. Looking up the rest from reference TRBV7-9 and TRBJ2-3 gives the full variable domain: DTGVSQNPRHKITKRGQNVTFRCDPISEHNRLYWYRQTLGQGPEFLTYFQNEAQLEKSRLLSDRFSAERPKGSFSTLEIQRTEQGDSAMYLCASSSTTRVRQYFGPGTRLTVL.

The chain joins TRBV9 to TRBJ1-6; D call uncertain. The V gene's germline CDR1 is SGDLS and CDR2 YYNGEE. Trimming left V 6 bases short and J 8 bases short, with 9 bases between. This CDR3 comprises 12 residues. The DNA for the CDR3 is TGTGCCAGCATGCTTACAGATTCACCCCTCCACTTT. Translating it yields CASMLTDSPLHF.

The rearrangement uses TRBV6-2 or TRBV6-3 and TRBJ2-7; TRBD2 is a possible D gene (6 bases). V lost 6 bases and J 0 bases, leaving 15 bases between the germline ends. The length of the CDR3 is 15 residues. CDR1 MNHEY and CDR2 SVGEGT come from the germline V gene. CDR3 sequence: CASSIRDGSSYEQYF. The CDR3 coding sequence is TGTGCCAGCAGCATACGGGACGGGAGCTCCTACGAGCAGTACTTC.

This chain joins TRBV21-1 and TRBJ1-4; the table names TRBD1, a call not compared with the DNA. TRBV21-1 is shown as a pseudogene. This CDR3 contains 12 residues. The DNA of the CDR3 is TGTGCCAGCAGCAAGACAGGGGGCAGGCTGTTTTTT. Translation: CASSKTGGRLFF.

This chain's CDR3 is CASSLAGSPYNEQFF. The CDR3 DNA follows: TGCGCCAGCAGCTTGGCCGGGAGCCCGTACAATGAGCAGTTCTTC. The J gene is TRBJ2-1, the V gene TRBV5-1, with TRBD2 as a possible D gene (6 bases). The CDR3 consists of 15 residues. V lost 0 bases and J 4 bases, leaving 11 bases between the germline ends. Germline assignment: CDR1 SGHRS and CDR2 YFSETQ.

The genes are TRBV28 and TRBJ1-5, with D possibly being TRBD1 (5 bases). The V gene's germline CDR1 is MDHEN and CDR2 SYDVKM. V was shortened by 11 bases and J by 6 bases, with 14 bases between the two germline ends. The CDR3 sequence is 12 residues long. The CDR3, as DNA: TGTGCCGGGGCTGGGGATCTTCAGCCCCAGCATTTT. As protein: CAGAGDLQPQHF. The complete variable domain, with remaining parts taken from reference TRBV28 and TRBJ1-5, reads DVKVTQSSRYLVKRTGEKVFLECVQDMDHENMFWYRQDPGLGLRLIYFSYDVKMKEKGDIPEGYSVSREKKERFSLILESASTNQTSMYLCAGAGDLQPQHFGDGTRLSIL.

The rearrangement joins TRBV7-9 to TRBJ1-1, with unresolved D. This CDR3 contains 11 residues. The V end was cut by 3 bases, the J end by 7 bases, with 6 bases between. Germline CDR1 and CDR2: SEHNR and FQNEAQ (reference sequence). The CDR3 spells CASSFGGEAFF. CDR3 nucleotides: TGTGCCAGCAGCTTTGGAGGTGAAGCTTTCTTT. The complete variable domain, with remaining parts taken from reference TRBV7-9 and TRBJ1-1, reads DTGVSQNPRHKITKRGQNVTFRCDPISEHNRLYWYRQTLGQGPEFLTYFQNEAQLEKSRLLSDRFSAERPKGSFSTLEIQRTEQGDSAMYLCASSFGGEAFFGQGTRLTVV.

The J gene is TRBJ1-4, the V gene TRBV6-6; D remains ambiguous. CDR1 and CDR2 from the germline V gene are MNHNY and SVGAGI (reference sequence). V gave up 8 bases and J gave up 7 bases, with 14 bases separating them. The CDR3 is 13 amino acids. The CDR3 bases are TGTGCCAGCGGGCGAGGGAGTGGTGAAAAACTGTTTTTT. Its translation: CASGRGSGEKLFF.

The V and J genes are TRBV7-9 and TRBJ1-1, with a tentative D call TRBD1 (6 bases). V lost 5 bases to trimming and J lost 4 bases, with 11 bases between them. The CDR3 totals 13 residues. Germline V gene data show CDR1 as SEHNR and CDR2 as FQNEAQ (reference sequence). In nucleotides, the CDR3 is TGTGCCAGCAGCCAACAGGGTGCCACTGAAGCTTTCTTT. It translates to CASSQQGATEAFF.

V usage is TRBV27 and J usage is TRBJ2-7; perhaps TRBD2 as D (5 bases). Trimming took off 6 bases at V and 6 bases at J, with 21 bases between the two ends. The germline gives CDR1 MNHEY, CDR2 SMNVEV (reference sequence). This CDR3 is 15 amino acids long. In DNA, the CDR3 is TGTGCCAGCAGCCGGGGTTCAAAACGAGAGCTCGAGCAGTACTTC. Translating gives CASSRGSKRELEQYF.